A single sample is the source of the 9 T cell receptor beta chains below, sequenced in a study of beta chain features in type 1 diabetes. The entirety of the isolated RNA underwent reverse transcription, so expressed TCRB transcripts were sequenced. Profiling relied on immunoSEQ multiplex PCR, and the TCRdb table lists in-frame clones only, not all of them. This sample yields about 130,000 clones, of which around 8.7% are seen a single time; roughly 0.74% belongs to the top ten. Sequencing was performed on central memory CD4+ T cells from blood. These receptors were collected from a young man in good health.

This clone was seen a few times. Different DNA sequences within this sample yield the same CDR3. V and J are TRBV28 and TRBJ1-5, with D maybe TRBD1 (6 bases). This CDR3 spans 14 amino acids. The ends were cut back, 4 bases at V and 1 base at J, with 8 bases in the middle. The germline V gene encodes CDR1 MDHEN and CDR2 SYDVKM. This chain's CDR3 is CASSSQGSNQPQHF. The CDR3 region has the DNA TGTGCCAGCAGTTCCCAGGGGAGCAATCAGCCCCAGCATTTT. The variable domain in full, with the rest retrieved from reference TRBV28 and TRBJ1-5, is DVKVTQSSRYLVKRTGEKVFLECVQDMDHENMFWYRQDPGLGLRLIYFSYDVKMKEKGDIPEGYSVSREKKERFSLILESASTNQTSMYLCASSSQGSNQPQHFGDGTRLSIL.

The chain carries TRBV7-2 and TRBJ2-3; D is possibly TRBD1 (6 bases). Trimming left V 1 base short and J 2 bases short, with 7 bases between. Germline CDR1 reads SGHTA; CDR2 reads FQGNSA. The CDR3 totals 14 residues. CDR3 protein: CASSLGQATDTQYF. In DNA, the CDR3 is TGTGCCAGCAGCTTAGGACAGGCCACAGATACGCAGTATTTT.

The genes are TRBV25-1 and TRBJ2-5, with a tentative D call TRBD2 (6 bases). V was cut by 4 bases and J by 5 bases, with 20 bases left in between. The germline V gene encodes CDR1 MGHDK and CDR2 SYGVNS. The CDR3 length is 16 residues. Here the CDR3 DNA reads TGTGCCAGCAGTGGGGATGCGGGACGCCTCATGGAGACCCAGTACTTC. The encoded protein is CASSGDAGRLMETQYF.

This clone was detected many times. The chain has TRBV7-9 and TRBJ1-4; 7 bases match TRBD1. CDR1 SEHNR and CDR2 FQNEAQ come from the germline V gene (reference sequence). V dropped 5 bases and J dropped 8; count of bases not matched to a gene: 2. This CDR3 has 12 residues. The CDR3 region has the DNA TGTGCCAGCAGCCGGGACAGCGAAAAACTGTTTTTT. Its protein product is CASSRDSEKLFF.

This clone turned up a few times. J is TRBJ1-2 and V is TRBV2; D gene unclear. V was shortened by 6 bases and J by 3 bases, with 8 bases between the two germline ends. Germline V gene data show CDR1 as SNHLY and CDR2 as FYNNEI. The CDR3 spans 12 residues. The CDR3 reads CASSPDYYGYTF. Written as DNA, the CDR3 is TGTGCCAGCAGCCCGGACTACTATGGCTACACCTTC.

In the case of this clone: The junction departs from germline at one end; a sequencing error may be responsible. The rearrangement uses TRBV6-1 and TRBJ1-6, with 9 bases fitting TRBD1. The germline gives CDR1 MNHNS, CDR2 SASEGT. This CDR3 has 13 residues. The CDR3 DNA reads as TGTGCGATACAGGGGGCACGAAGGTCACCCTTCCACTTT. This encodes CAIQGARRSPFHF.

This clone showed up just a few times. CDR3 amino acids: CASSQDLTAGGAYF. CDR3 nucleotide sequence: TGCGCCAGCAGCCAAGATTTGACGGCTGGGGGCGCGTACTTC. The chain employs TRBV4-3 and TRBJ2-7; D might be TRBD1 (6 bases). CDR3 length: 14 residues. The V and J ends lost 0 bases and 12 bases respectively, with 18 bases between them. Germline CDR1 is LGHNA and CDR2 is YSLEER.

This clone was seen only a few times. The chain uses TRBV5-4 and TRBJ2-2, with 10 positions matching TRBD2. The CDR3 covers 18 residues. The J segment lost 1 base and the V segment lost 0 bases, leaving 6 bases of the junction unmatched. The germline CDR1 and CDR2 sequences are SGHNT and YYREEE (reference sequence). Here the CDR3 reads CASSLGASGGGNTGELFF. The CDR3 nucleotides are TGTGCCAGCAGCTTGGGGGCTAGCGGGGGCGGGAACACCGGGGAGCTGTTTTTT. Together with reference TRBV5-4 and TRBJ2-2, the CDR3 gives the full variable domain: ETGVTQSPTHLIKTRGQQVTLRCSSQSGHNTVSWYQQALGQGPQFIFQYYREEENGRGNFPPRFSGLQFPNYSSELNVNALELDDSALYLCASSLGASGGGNTGELFFGEGSRLTVL.

In this sample, this clone turned up a few times. CDR3 in amino acids: CASSLLLSNTEAFF. CDR3 in DNA: TGTGCCAGCTCACTACTACTTTCGAACACTGAAGCTTTCTTT. J is TRBJ1-1 and V is TRBV18; D gene ambiguous. Germline CDR1 and CDR2: KGHSH and LQKENI. This CDR3 spans 14 amino acids. V lost 4 bases to trimming and J lost 1 base, with 10 bases between them.